Each of the 13 T cell receptor beta chains below was sequenced from the same sample in a study of cytomegalovirus exposure and HLA in healthy donors. Clones were sequenced by immunoSEQ multiplex PCR, and TCRdb holds only the in-frame ones, with some missing. This sample has around 190,000 clones, with 80% to 85% found just once. Sequenced sample: PBMCs. The origin of the receptors is a woman aged 25 to 39 in good health and CMV-seronegative.

This chain joins TRBV28 and TRBJ1-6; tentatively, D is TRBD1 (6 bases). V gave up 7 bases and J gave up 7 bases, with 20 bases separating them. The CDR3 spans 16 residues. In germline, CDR1 is MDHEN, CDR2 SYDVKM. Written as DNA, the CDR3 is TGTGCCAGCACCCCCGTCCCAGGGGCGCGCAATTCACCCCTCCACTTT. It specifies CASTPVPGARNSPLHF.

The chain recombines TRBV10-3 with TRBJ2-7, with TRBD2 as a possible D gene (6 bases). This CDR3 is built from 15 residues. The V end lost 3 bases, the J end lost 2 bases, and 14 bases lay between the germline ends. Germline loops: CDR1 ENHRY, CDR2 SYGVKD. As DNA, the CDR3 is TGTGCCATCAGTGATCCAGGGCGGGGACCCTACGAGCAGTACTTC. Translation gives CAISDPGRGPYEQYF.

The chain is built from TRBV5-4 and TRBJ2-3, with D perhaps matching TRBD2 (5 bases). The V and J ends lost 0 bases and 0 bases respectively, with 14 bases between them. Per the germline V gene, CDR1 is SGHNT and CDR2 is YYREEE (reference sequence). This CDR3 is built from 17 residues. CDR3 DNA sequence: TGTGCCAGCAGCTTGGCGGGCCGGACGGGGAGCACAGATACGCAGTATTTT. Translating it yields CASSLAGRTGSTDTQYF.

This clone occurred a few times. The rearrangement joins TRBV27 to TRBJ2-7; 8 nucleotides line up with TRBD1. The length of the CDR3 is 14 residues. Germline CDR1 is MNHEY and CDR2 is SMNVEV (reference sequence). With V trimmed by 5 bases and J by 5 bases, 8 bases remained unmatched. The CDR3 loop reads CASSRTGSHHEQYF. CDR3 nucleotides: TGTGCCAGCAGTCGGACAGGGTCCCACCACGAGCAGTACTTC.

The gene calls are TRBV6-5 and TRBJ2-3; 9 bases match TRBD1. This CDR3 comprises 14 residues. After removal of 6 bases from V and 3 bases from J, the junction contained 4 bases not matched to a gene. CDR1 is MNHEY, CDR2 SVGAGI, per germline. The CDR3 DNA reads TGTGCCAGCAGAACTGGACAGGGGACAGATACGCAGTATTTT. This codes for CASRTGQGTDTQYF.

V usage is TRBV5-4 and J usage is TRBJ2-5; D not certain. Germline assignment: CDR1 SGHNT and CDR2 YYREEE (reference sequence). The CDR3 is 15 amino acids. Trimming took 0 bases from V and 3 from J, leaving 12 bases between them. The CDR3 sequence is CASSLGLRQEETQYF. As DNA, the CDR3 is TGTGCCAGCAGCTTGGGGCTGAGACAAGAAGAGACCCAGTACTTC. Full variable domain (rest looked up from reference TRBV5-4 and TRBJ2-5): ETGVTQSPTHLIKTRGQQVTLRCSSQSGHNTVSWYQQALGQGPQFIFQYYREEENGRGNFPPRFSGLQFPNYSSELNVNALELDDSALYLCASSLGLRQEETQYFGPGTRLLVL.

The chain joins TRBV29-1 to TRBJ2-3; 7 nucleotides align to TRBD1. Germline CDR1 SQVTM, CDR2 ANQGSEA. The CDR3 totals 15 residues. The trim removed 4 bases at V and 4 bases at J, leaving 11 bases unmatched. The CDR3: CSVVSATGIPDTQYF. The CDR3 nucleotides read TGCAGCGTTGTCAGCGCGACAGGGATCCCAGATACGCAGTATTTT.

The V and J genes are TRBV28 and TRBJ1-3; possibly TRBD1 for D (6 bases). CDR3 size: 15 residues. Germline-derived CDR1 and CDR2 are MDHEN and SYDVKM. V dropped 2 bases and J dropped 4 bases, with 12 bases sitting between them. The CDR3 DNA sequence: TGTGCCAGCAGTTTAGCAGGGGCGTGGGGAAACACCATATATTTT. This gives the protein CASSLAGAWGNTIYF.

The rearrangement links TRBV6-6 to TRBJ1-2; D gene unclear. From germline, CDR1 is MNHNY and CDR2 SVGAGI (reference sequence). Trimming cost V 7 bases and J 1 base, with 7 bases left between them. The CDR3 has 12 amino acids. Here the CDR3 DNA reads TGTGCCAGCATGAGCGTTAACTATGGCTACACCTTC. Its translation is CASMSVNYGYTF.

Of note for this clone: Distinct nucleotide sequences in the sample also encode this CDR3. The rearrangement joins TRBV19 to TRBJ1-2; D might be TRBD1 (5 bases). Germline CDR1 reads LNHDA; CDR2 reads SQIVND (reference sequence). This CDR3 comprises 13 residues. V was cut by 3 bases and J by 2 bases, with 7 bases left in between. The DNA of the CDR3 is TGTGCCAGTAGTATTTCAGGGAACTATGGCTACACCTTC. Amino acids: CASSISGNYGYTF.

The J gene is TRBJ1-3, the V gene TRBV6-5, with D perhaps matching TRBD1 (6 bases). Between the trimmed V and J ends, which lost 5 bases and 0 bases, there was a span of 11 bases. There are 15 residues in the CDR3. CDR1 MNHEY and CDR2 SVGAGI come from the germline V gene. DNA for the CDR3: TGTGCCAGCAGTAGGGGGTTTTACTCTGGAAACACCATATATTTT. Translation: CASSRGFYSGNTIYF.

V is TRBV4-1 and J is TRBJ2-7; TRBD2 might be the D (5 bases). Germline CDR1 MGHRA, CDR2 YSYEKL. This CDR3 has 12 residues. The V and J ends lost 4 bases and 6 bases respectively, with 10 bases between them. The CDR3 DNA is TGCGCCAGCAGCCCAGAGCGGCGCGAGCAGTACTTC. This codes for CASSPERREQYF.

The chain employs TRBV4-1 and TRBJ2-2; 7 bases are shared with TRBD1. Trimming removed 1 base from V and 2 bases from J; junction bases left unmatched: 7. Germline V gene sequence: CDR1 MGHRA, CDR2 YSYEKL. The CDR3 contains 17 residues. CDR3 sequence reads: CASSQGGDSRNTGELFF. CDR3 DNA: TGCGCCAGCAGCCAAGGTGGGGACAGTAGAAACACCGGGGAGCTGTTTTTT.